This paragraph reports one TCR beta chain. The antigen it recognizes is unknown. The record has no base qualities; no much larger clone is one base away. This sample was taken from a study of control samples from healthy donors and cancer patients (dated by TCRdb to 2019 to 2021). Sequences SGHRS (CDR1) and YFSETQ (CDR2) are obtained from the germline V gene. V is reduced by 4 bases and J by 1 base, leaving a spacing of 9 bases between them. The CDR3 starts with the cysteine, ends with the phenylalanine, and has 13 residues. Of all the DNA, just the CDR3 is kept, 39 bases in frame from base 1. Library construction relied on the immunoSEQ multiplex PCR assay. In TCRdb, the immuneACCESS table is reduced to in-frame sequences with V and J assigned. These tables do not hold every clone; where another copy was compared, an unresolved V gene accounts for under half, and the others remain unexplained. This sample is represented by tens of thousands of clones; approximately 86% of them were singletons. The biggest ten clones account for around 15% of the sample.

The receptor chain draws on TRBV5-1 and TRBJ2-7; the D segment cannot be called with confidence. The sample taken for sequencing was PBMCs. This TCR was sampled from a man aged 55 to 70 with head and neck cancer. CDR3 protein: CASSPVRSYEQYF. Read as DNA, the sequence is TGCGCCAGCAGCCCCGTACGGTCCTACGAGCAGTACTTC.